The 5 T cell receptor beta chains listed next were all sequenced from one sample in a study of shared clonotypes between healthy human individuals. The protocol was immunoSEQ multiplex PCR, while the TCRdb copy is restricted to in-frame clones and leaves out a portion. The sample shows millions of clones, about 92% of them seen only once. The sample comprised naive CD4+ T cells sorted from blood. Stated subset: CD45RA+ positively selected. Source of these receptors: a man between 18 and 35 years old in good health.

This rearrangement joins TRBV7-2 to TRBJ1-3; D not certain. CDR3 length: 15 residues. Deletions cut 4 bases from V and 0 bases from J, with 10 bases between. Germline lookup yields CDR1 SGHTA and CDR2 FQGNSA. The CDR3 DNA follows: TGTGCCAGCAGCTCAAACGGGTTCTCTGGAAACACCATATATTTT. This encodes CASSSNGFSGNTIYF. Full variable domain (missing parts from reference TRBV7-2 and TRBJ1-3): GAGVSQSPSNKVTEKGKDVELRCDPISGHTALYWYRQSLGQGLEFLIYFQGNSAPDKSGLPSDRFSAERTGGSVSTLTIQRTQQEDSAVYLCASSSNGFSGNTIYFGEGSWLTVV.

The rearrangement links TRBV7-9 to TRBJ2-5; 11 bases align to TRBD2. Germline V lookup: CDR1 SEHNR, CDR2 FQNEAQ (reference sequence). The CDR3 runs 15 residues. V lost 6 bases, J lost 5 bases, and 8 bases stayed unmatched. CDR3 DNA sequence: TGTGCCAGCAGTCGACTAGCGGGGTACAGGGAGACCCAGTACTTC. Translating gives CASSRLAGYRETQYF. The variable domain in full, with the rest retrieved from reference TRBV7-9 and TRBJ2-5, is DTGVSQNPRHKITKRGQNVTFRCDPISEHNRLYWYRQTLGQGPEFLTYFQNEAQLEKSRLLSDRFSAERPKGSFSTLEIQRTEQGDSAMYLCASSRLAGYRETQYFGPGTRLLVL.

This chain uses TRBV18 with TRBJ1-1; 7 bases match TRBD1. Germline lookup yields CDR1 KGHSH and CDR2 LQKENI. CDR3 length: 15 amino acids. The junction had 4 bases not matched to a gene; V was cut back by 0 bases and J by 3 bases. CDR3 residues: CASSPPARGDTEAFF. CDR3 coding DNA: TGTGCCAGCTCACCACCAGCCAGGGGGGACACTGAAGCTTTCTTT. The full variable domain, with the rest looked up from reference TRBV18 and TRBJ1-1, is NAGVMQNPRHLVRRRGQEARLRCSPMKGHSHVYWYRQLPEEGLKFMVYLQKENIIDESGMPKERFSAEFPKEGPSILRIQQVVRGDSAAYFCASSPPARGDTEAFFGQGTRLTVV.

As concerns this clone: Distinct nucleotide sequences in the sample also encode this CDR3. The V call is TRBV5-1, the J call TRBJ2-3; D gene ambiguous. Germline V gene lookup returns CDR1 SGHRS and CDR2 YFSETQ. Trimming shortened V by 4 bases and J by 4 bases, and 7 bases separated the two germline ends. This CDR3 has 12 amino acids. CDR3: CASSRDSDTQYF. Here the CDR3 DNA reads TGCGCCAGCAGCAGGGATTCAGATACGCAGTATTTT.

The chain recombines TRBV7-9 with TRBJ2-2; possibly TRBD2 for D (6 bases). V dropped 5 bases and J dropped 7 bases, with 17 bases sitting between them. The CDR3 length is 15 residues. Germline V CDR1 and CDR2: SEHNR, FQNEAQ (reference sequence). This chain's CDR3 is CASSAFPDYIGELFF. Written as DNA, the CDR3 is TGTGCCAGCAGCGCATTTCCGGACTACATCGGGGAGCTGTTTTTT.